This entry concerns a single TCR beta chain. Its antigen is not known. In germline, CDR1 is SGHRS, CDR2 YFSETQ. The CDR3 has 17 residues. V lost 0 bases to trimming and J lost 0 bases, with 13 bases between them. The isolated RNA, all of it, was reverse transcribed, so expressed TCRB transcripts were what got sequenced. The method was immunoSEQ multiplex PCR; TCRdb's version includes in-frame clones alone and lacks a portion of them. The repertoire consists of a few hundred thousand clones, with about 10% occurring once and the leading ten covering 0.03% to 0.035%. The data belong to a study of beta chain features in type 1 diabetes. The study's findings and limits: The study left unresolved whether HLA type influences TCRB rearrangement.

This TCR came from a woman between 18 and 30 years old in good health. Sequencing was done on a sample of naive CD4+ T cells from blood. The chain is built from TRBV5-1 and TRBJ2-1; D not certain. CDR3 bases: TGCGCCAGCAGCTTGGCGAGGCTGGCCCGCTCCTACAATGAGCAGTTCTTC. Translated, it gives CASSLARLARSYNEQFF.